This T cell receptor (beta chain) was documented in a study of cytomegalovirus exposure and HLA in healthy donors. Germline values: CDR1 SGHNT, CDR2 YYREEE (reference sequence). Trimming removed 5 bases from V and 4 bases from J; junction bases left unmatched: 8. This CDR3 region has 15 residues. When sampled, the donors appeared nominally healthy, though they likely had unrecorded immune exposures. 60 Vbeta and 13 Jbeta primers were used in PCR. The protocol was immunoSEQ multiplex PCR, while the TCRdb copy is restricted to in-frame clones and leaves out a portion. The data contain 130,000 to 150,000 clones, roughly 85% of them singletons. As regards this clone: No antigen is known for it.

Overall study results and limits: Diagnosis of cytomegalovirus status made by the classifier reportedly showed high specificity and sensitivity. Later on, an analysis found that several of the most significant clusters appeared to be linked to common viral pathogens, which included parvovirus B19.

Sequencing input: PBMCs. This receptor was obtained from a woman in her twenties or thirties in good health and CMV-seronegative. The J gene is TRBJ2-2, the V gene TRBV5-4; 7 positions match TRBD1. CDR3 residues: CASRQDRVGTGELFF. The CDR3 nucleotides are TGTGCCAGCAGGCAAGACAGGGTTGGCACCGGGGAGCTGTTTTTT. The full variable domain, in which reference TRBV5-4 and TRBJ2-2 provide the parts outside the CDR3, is ETGVTQSPTHLIKTRGQQVTLRCSSQSGHNTVSWYQQALGQGPQFIFQYYREEENGRGNFPPRFSGLQFPNYSSELNVNALELDDSALYLCASRQDRVGTGELFFGEGSRLTVL.